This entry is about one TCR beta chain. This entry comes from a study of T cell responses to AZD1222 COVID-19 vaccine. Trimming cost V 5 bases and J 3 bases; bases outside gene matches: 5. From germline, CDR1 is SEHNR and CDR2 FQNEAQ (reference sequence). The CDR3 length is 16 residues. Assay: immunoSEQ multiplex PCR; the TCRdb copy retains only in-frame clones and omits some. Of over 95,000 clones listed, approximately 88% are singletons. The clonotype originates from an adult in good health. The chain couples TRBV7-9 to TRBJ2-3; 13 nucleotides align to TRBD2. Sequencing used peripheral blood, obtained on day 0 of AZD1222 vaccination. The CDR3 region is CASSLGLAGVTDTQYF. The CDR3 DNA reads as TGTGCCAGCAGCCTAGGACTAGCGGGAGTGACAGATACGCAGTATTTT.